This TCR beta chain was sequenced for a study of T cells in Graves' hyperthyroidism and ophthalmopathy. Study-level results: The model identified upcoming ophthalmopathy a median roughly 6 months ahead of onset.

As concerns this clonotype: Antigen: not known.

RNA transcripts were the template for amplifying TCR beta CDR3 regions. First-round RT-PCR of the TCR CDR3 relied on the HTBI primer set. TCRdb re-called the multiplex PCR reads through MiXCR, storing one row per CDR3 protein. Here the sample spans under 550,000 distinct CDR3 sequences, nearly 20% being singletons. This CDR3 region has 13 residues. Trimming stripped 2 bases from V and 6 bases from J, with 10 bases between. CDR1 and CDR2 from the germline V gene are MNHEY and SVGAGI. Diagnoses used clinical symptoms, serum thyroxine and TRAb, thyroid ultrasound and orbital computed tomography. The rearrangement uses TRBV6-5 and TRBJ1-2; maybe TRBD1 (5 bases). The sample comprised blood. This clonotype originated in a man between 40 and 49 years old with Graves' ophthalmopathy. In nucleotides, the CDR3 is TGTGCCAGCAGTTACCGGCAGGGCGATGGCTACACCTTC. This translates into CASSYRQGDGYTF.